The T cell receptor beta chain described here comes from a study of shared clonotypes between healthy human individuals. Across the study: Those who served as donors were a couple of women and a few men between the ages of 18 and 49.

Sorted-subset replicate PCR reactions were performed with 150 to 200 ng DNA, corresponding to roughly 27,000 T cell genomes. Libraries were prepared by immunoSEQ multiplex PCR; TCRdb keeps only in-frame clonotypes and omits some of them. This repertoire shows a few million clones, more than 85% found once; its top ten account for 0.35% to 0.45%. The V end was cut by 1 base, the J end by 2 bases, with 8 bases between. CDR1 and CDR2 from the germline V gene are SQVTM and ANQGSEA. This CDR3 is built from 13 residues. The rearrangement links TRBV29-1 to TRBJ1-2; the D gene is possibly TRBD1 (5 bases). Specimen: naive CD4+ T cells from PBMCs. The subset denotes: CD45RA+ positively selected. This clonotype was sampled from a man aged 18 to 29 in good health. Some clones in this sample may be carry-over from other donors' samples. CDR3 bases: TGCAGCGTTGAAGGGGCAGGGAACTATGGCTACACCTTC. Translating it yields CSVEGAGNYGYTF. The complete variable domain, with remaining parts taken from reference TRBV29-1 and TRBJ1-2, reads SAVISQKPSRDICQRGTSLTIQCQVDSQVTMMFWYRQQPGQSLTLIATANQGSEATYESGFVIDKFPISRPNLTFSTLTVSNMSPEDSSIYLCSVEGAGNYGYTFGSGTRLTVV.